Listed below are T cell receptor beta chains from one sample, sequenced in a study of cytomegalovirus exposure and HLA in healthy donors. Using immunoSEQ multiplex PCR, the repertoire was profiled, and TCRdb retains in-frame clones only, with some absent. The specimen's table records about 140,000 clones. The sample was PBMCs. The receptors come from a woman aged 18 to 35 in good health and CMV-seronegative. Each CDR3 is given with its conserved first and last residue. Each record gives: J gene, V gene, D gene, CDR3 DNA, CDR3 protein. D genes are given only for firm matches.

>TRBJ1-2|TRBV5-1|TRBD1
TGCGCCAGCAGCCCACAGGGACAGAGTAACTATGGCTACACCTTC
CASSPQGQSNYGYTF
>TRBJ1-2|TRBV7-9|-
TGTGCCAGCAGCTTAATCGAGATAAACTATGGCTACACCTTC
CASSLIEINYGYTF
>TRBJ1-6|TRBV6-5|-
TGTGCCAGCAAAGGGGGAAATTCACCCCTCCACTTT
CASKGGNSPLHF
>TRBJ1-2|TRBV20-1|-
TGCAGTGCTATAGAATTATATGGCTACACCTTC
CSAIELYGYTF
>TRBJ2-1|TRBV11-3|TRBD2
TGTGCCAGCAGCGCAACTAGCGGGGCCGCCGGCTATGAGCAGTTCTTC
CASSATSGAAGYEQFF
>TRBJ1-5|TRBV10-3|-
TGTGCCATCAGTGAACACAGTTCGGGACAGCCCCAGCATTTT
CAISEHSSGQPQHF
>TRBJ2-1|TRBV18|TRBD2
TGTGCCAGCTCCCCAATTAGGACTAGGGATGAGCAGTTCTTC
CASSPIRTRDEQFF
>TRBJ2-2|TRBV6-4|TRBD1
TGTGCCAGCAGCCCGACAGGGCCGAACACCGGGGAGCTGTTTTTT
CASSPTGPNTGELFF
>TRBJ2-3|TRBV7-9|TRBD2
TGTGCCAGCAGCTTACGGACTAGCGGGAGGTACAATACGCAGTATTTT
CASSLRTSGRYNTQYF
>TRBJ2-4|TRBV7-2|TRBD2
TGTGCCAGCAGCTCCAGGACTAGCCCCAAAAACATTCAGTACTTC
CASSSRTSPKNIQYF
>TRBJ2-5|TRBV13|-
TGTGCCAGCAGCCGCGTACAAGAGACCCAGTACTTC
CASSRVQETQYF
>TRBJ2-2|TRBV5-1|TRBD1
TGCGCCAGCAGCCCGTGGACAGGGGAGGGAACCGGGGAGCTGTTTTTT
CASSPWTGEGTGELFF
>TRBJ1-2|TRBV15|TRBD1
TGTGCCACCAGCAGAGAGGGGACAGCTAACTATGGCTACACCTTC
CATSREGTANYGYTF
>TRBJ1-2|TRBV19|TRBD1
TGTGCCAGTAGTGTGTTAACAGGGGGAGGCTATGGCTACACCTTC
CASSVLTGGGYGYTF
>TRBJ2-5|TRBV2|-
TGTGCCAGCAGTCTCCTAACCCAGTACTTC
CASSLLTQYF
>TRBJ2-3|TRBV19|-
TGTGCCAGTAGTAGGGGGAGGACAGATACGCAGTATTTT
CASSRGRTDTQYF
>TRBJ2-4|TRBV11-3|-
TGTGCCAGCAGCCCGTCAGGTATAGGAGCCAAAAACATTCAGTACTTC
CASSPSGIGAKNIQYF
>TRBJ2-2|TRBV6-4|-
TGTGCCAGCAGTGTGACAGGCGGGGAGCTGTTTTTT
CASSVTGGELFF
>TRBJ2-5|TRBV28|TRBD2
TGTGCCAGCAGTTTAAATAGCGGGGGCCAAGAGACCCAGTACTTC
CASSLNSGGQETQYF
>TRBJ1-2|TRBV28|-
TGTGCCAGCAGTTTCCACCGGGAGGGAGGGACCTTC
CASSFHREGGTF
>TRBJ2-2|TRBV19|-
TGTGCCAGTAGCGGGAGTAGCACCGGGGAGCTGTTTTTT
CASSGSSTGELFF
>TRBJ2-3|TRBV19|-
TGTGCCAGTAGTACGAGACAGGGCACAGATACGCAGTATTTT
CASSTRQGTDTQYF
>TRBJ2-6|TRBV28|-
TGTGCCAGCAGTTTAATAGAGACTGGGGCCAACGTCCTGACTTTC
CASSLIETGANVLTF
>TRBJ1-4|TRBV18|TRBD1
TGTGCCAGCTCACCACGGGACAGTAATGAAAAACTGTTTTTT
CASSPRDSNEKLFF
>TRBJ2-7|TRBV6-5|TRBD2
TGTGCCAGCACCCCTAGCGGGGGGCCCCACTACGAGCAGTACTTC
CASTPSGGPHYEQYF
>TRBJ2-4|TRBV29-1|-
TGCAGCGCGACAGGGGAGGGGGCAGGGGACATTCAGTACTTC
CSATGEGAGDIQYF
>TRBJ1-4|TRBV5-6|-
TGTGCCAGCAGCCTTTATCCGACAGCAACTAATGAAAAACTGTTTTTT
CASSLYPTATNEKLFF
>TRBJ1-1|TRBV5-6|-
TGTGCCAGCAGCCGAGGGCCGCAGGCCAGCACTGAAGCTTTCTTT
CASSRGPQASTEAFF
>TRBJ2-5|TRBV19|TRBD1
TGTGCCAGTAGTACCCCGGGGACAGCCACGGAGCAGTACTTC
CASSTPGTATEQYF
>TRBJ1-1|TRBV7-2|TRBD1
TGTGCCAGCAGCTGGGACAGAAGCGGGACTGAAGCTTTCTTT
CASSWDRSGTEAFF
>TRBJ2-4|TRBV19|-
TGTGCCAGTAGTATTAGGGGGGGCGGACAGAACATTCAGTACTTC
CASSIRGGGQNIQYF
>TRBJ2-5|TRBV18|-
TGTGCCAGCTCAACGGGGAATCAAGAGACCCAGTACTTC
CASSTGNQETQYF
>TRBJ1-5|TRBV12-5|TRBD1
TGTGCTAGTGGTTTGGTACAAGACAGGGGGCCACAGCCCCAGCATTTT
CASGLVQDRGPQPQHF
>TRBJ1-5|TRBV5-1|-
TGCGCCAGCAGCCCCTCTCCAGGGCCCAATCAGCCCCAGCATTTT
CASSPSPGPNQPQHF
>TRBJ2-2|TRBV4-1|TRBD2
TGCGCCAGCAGCCAAAACCCCGGACTAGCGAACACCGGGGAGCTGTTTTTT
CASSQNPGLANTGELFF
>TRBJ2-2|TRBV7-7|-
TGTGCCAGCAGCGCGGCCAGGGCCGACACCGGGGAGCTGTTTTTT
CASSAARADTGELFF
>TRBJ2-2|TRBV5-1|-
TGCGCCAGCAGCTTGGACAGGCGATACACCGGGGAGCTGTTTTTT
CASSLDRRYTGELFF
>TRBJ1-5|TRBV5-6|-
TGTGCCAGCAGCTCGATCGACAGGAATAGCAATCAGCCCCAGCATTTT
CASSSIDRNSNQPQHF
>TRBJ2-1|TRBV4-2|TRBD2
TGTGCCAGCAGCTTATCTAGCGGGAGTGACTACAATGAGCAGTTCTTC
CASSLSSGSDYNEQFF
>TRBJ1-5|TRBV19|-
TGTGCCAGTACTGGGGGCCTAAGCAATCAGCCCCAGCATTTT
CASTGGLSNQPQHF
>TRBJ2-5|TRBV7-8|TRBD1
TGTGCCAGCAGCTCAGGGGGTCTGGGAAAGACCCAGTACTTC
CASSSGGLGKTQYF
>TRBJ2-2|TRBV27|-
TGTGCCAGCAGTTCCGCTATGCAGGGTCCGAACGGGGAGCTGTTTTTT
CASSSAMQGPNGELFF
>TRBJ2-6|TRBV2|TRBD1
TGTGCCAGCAGTCTGGACAGGGATGGGGCCAACGTCCTGACTTTC
CASSLDRDGANVLTF
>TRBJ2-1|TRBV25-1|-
TGTGCCAGCAGCAACCCGGGGAGGGGGGGCCGGAATGAGCAGTTCTTC
CASSNPGRGGRNEQFF
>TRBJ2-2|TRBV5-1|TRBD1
TGCGCCAGCAGCCTCGGACAGGGCGGGGAGCTGTTTTTT
CASSLGQGGELFF
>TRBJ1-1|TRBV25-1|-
TGTGCCAGCAGTGCCGCGGGGGGGCCCGCTCCTGAAGCTTTCTTT
CASSAAGGPAPEAFF
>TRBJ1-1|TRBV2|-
TGTGCCAGCCCGGGACACCCCAACACTGAAGCTTTCTTT
CASPGHPNTEAFF
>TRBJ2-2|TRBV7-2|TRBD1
TGTGCCAGCAGCCGGGACAGGAACACCGGGGAGCTGTTTTTT
CASSRDRNTGELFF
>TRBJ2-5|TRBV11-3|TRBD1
TGTGCCAGCAGCTCATCTCAGGGGGAAGAGACCCAGTACTTC
CASSSSQGEETQYF
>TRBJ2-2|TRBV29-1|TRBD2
TGCAGCGTTGGGGATCTAGCGGGTGGGCACACCGGGGAGCTGTTTTTT
CSVGDLAGGHTGELFF
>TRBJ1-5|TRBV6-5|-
TGTGCCAGCTCGACAACTTATAGCAATCAGCCCCAGCATTTT
CASSTTYSNQPQHF
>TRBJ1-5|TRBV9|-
TGTGCCAGCAGCGTAGGCGGGGGCGGGGGAAATCAGCCCCAGCATTTT
CASSVGGGGGNQPQHF
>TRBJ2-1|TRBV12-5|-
TGTGCTAGTGGTTCCCAAATGGGACTTCTAGAGCAGTTCTTC
CASGSQMGLLEQFF
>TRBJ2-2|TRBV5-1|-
TGCGCCAGCAGCTTGCGTGAAGGCGGGAACACCGGGGAGCTGTTTTTT
CASSLREGGNTGELFF
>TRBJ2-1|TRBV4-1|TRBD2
TGCGCCAGCAGCCGAGCTAGCGGGAGATGGGATGAGCAGTTCTTC
CASSRASGRWDEQFF
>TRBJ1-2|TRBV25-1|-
TGTGCCAGCAGTGAATACGACAGATCCTATGGCTACACCTTC
CASSEYDRSYGYTF
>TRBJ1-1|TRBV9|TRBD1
TGTGCCAGCAGCGTTGGGACAGGGGACACTGAAGCTTTCTTT
CASSVGTGDTEAFF
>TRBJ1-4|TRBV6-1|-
TGTGCCAGCAGTGGGGTAAGAGGTGAAAAACTGTTTTTT
CASSGVRGEKLFF
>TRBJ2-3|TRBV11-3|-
TGTGCCAGCAGCTTAGTACGAGGTACGCAGTATTTT
CASSLVRGTQYF
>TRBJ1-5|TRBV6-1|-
TGTGCCAGCTCGACAACTTATAGCAATCAGCCCCAGCATTTT
CASSTTYSNQPQHF